This T cell receptor (beta chain) came from a study of T cells in Graves' hyperthyroidism and ophthalmopathy. About the research overall: Initial diagnosis, before any treatment, was when peripheral blood was collected.

Amplification of TCR beta CDR3 regions used RNA as the template. During a first-round RT-PCR of the TCR CDR3, the HTBI primer set was used. MiXCR, run by TCRdb on the multiplex PCR reads, gives a single entry per CDR3 protein. In the table there are approximately 620,000 distinct CDR3 sequences, approximately 16% of which are singletons. This clonotype has a count of ten or more. Its antigen remains unknown. The length of the CDR3 is 15 residues. Germline V gives CDR1 SNHLY, CDR2 FYNNEI. V was shortened by 7 bases and J by 6 bases, with 19 bases between the two germline ends. Broader study findings: Blood samples included most of the expanded thyroid clonotypes exceeding 0.001. Progression to ophthalmopathy was predicted a median of roughly 6.8 months early.

The receptor was isolated from a woman between 40 and 55 years old with Graves' ophthalmopathy. V and J are TRBV2 and TRBJ2-1, with D uncertain. Source material: blood. CDR3: CASTSTRMLGNEQFF. CDR3 sequence (DNA): TGTGCCAGCACATCGACGAGGATGCTTGGCAATGAGCAGTTCTTC. The entire variable domain, with the rest obtained from reference TRBV2 and TRBJ2-1, is as follows: EPEVTQTPSHQVTQMGQEVILRCVPISNHLYFYWYRQILGQKVEFLVSFYNNEISEKSEIFDDQFSVERPDGSNFTLKIRSTKLEDSAMYFCASTSTRMLGNEQFFGPGTRLTVL.